This entry features one T cell receptor (beta chain) sequence. Antigen specificity is unknown. The data are from a study of cytomegalovirus exposure and HLA in healthy donors. Study-wide results and limits: About 87% or about 30% of the time was how often most TCR beta V segments were productive, according to an earlier analysis.

With 60 Vbeta and 13 Jbeta primers, the PCR was carried out. Using immunoSEQ multiplex PCR, the repertoire was profiled, and TCRdb retains in-frame clones only, with some absent. The repertoire includes about 170,000 clones, roughly two thirds of them detected once, and about 5% sits in the top ten. The CDR3 covers 17 residues. From germline, CDR1 is SGDLS and CDR2 YYNGEE. V lost 4 bases and J 0 bases, leaving 19 bases between the germline ends. This receptor was obtained from a young woman in good health and CMV-seropositive. The J gene is TRBJ1-1, the V gene TRBV9; D is undetermined. The sample was PBMCs. The CDR3 nucleotides are TGTGCCAGCAGCCCATCAGAGGGTGGCGGGATGAACACTGAAGCTTTCTTT. Its translation is CASSPSEGGGMNTEAFF.